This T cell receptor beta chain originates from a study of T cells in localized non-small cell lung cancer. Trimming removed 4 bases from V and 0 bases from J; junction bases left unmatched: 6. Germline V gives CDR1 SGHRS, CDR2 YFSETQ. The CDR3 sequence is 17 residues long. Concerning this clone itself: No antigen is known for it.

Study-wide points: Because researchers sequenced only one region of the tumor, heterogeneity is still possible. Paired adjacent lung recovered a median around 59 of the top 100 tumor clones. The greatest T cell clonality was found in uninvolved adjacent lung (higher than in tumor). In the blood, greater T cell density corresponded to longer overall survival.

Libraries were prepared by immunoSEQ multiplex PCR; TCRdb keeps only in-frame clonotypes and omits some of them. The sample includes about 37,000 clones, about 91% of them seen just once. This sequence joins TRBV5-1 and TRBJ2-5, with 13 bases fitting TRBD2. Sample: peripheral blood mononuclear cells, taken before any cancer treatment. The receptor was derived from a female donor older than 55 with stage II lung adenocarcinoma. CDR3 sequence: CASSPGTSGMYQETQYF. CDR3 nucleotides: TGCGCCAGCAGCCCCGGGACTAGCGGGATGTACCAAGAGACCCAGTACTTC.